This is a list of T cell receptor beta chains from one sample in a study of T-cell reconstitution after alpha-beta-depleted transplantation in children. TCRdb re-derived calls from the PCR reads in MiXCR, one entry per CDR3 protein. The table has some 600,000 distinct CDR3 sequences, 16% seen once. The specimen comprised PBMCs from the stem cell graft donor, sampled from the stem cell graft. These receptor sequences come from a human donor who donated a stem cell graft to a child with acute myeloid leukemia. Each CDR3 is given with its conserved first and last residue. Rows may omit the clone size; those that give it use once, few, many or a size class.

clone_size j_call v_call cdr3_aa
few TRBJ2-3 TRBV11-2 CASSGLRGGYHEGDTQYF
few TRBJ2-3 TRBV20-1 CSAIRTSSDTQYF
few TRBJ2-2 TRBV20-1 CSARDMRGGDTGELFF
many TRBJ1-1 TRBV6-1 CASTLTGNTEAFF
- TRBJ1-6 TRBV10-2 CASRVRDNSPLHF
- TRBJ2-7 TRBV7-2 CASQIRIGGPTYEQYF
many TRBJ1-1 TRBV20-1 CSARDYGQFTEAFF
many TRBJ1-6 TRBV9 CASSPQDAFYNSPLHF
few TRBJ1-5 TRBV12-3/TRBV12-4 CASSSRGDQHF
- TRBJ1-4 TRBV20-1 CCARRTGGGPNEKLFF
- TRBJ2-1 TRBV9 CASSVVETSSYNEQFF
- TRBJ2-7 TRBV20-1 CCARDLQGQEGYEQYF
many TRBJ1-5 TRBV7-2 CASSLVSGYSNQPQHF
few TRBJ1-1 TRBV6-5 CASSPQSMNTEAFF
many TRBJ1-4 TRBV20-1 CSASADSFLNEKLFF
- TRBJ1-5 TRBV15 CATRPGGNQPQHF
many TRBJ2-3 TRBV20-1 CSAWDGQSTDTQYF
few TRBJ1-1 TRBV4-3 CASSQRPQGNAEAFF
many TRBJ2-3 TRBV20-1 CSASLTGGPTDTQYF
many TRBJ1-6 TRBV7-2 CASSLDGKNSPLHF
- TRBJ2-7 TRBV18 CASSPNDRGWTYEQYF
- TRBJ1-5 TRBV12-3/TRBV12-4 CASTSREGQPQHF
many TRBJ2-1 TRBV6-5 CASSYAGGIPYNEQFF
many TRBJ1-1 TRBV29-1 CSVGAQGATEAFF
few TRBJ1-1 TRBV30 CAWSVLGKKEAFF
many TRBJ1-1 TRBV20-1 CSARSPTGGLEAFF
few TRBJ1-2 TRBV6-1 CASSFQGRTYGYTF
few TRBJ1-5 TRBV7-2 CASSLQGGEQPQHF
many TRBJ1-1 TRBV12-3/TRBV12-4 CASRPTRNTEAFF
- TRBJ2-4 TRBV12-3/TRBV12-4 CASSFGTGAKNIQYF
few TRBJ2-7 TRBV20-1 CSARPTSGGGSSYEQYF
many TRBJ2-1 TRBV20-1 CSAKVGGSSYNEQFF
few TRBJ2-2 TRBV10-3 CAIATGSPGELFF
many TRBJ1-2 TRBV4-2 CASSQDRANNGYTF
few TRBJ2-2 TRBV4-3 CASSQVHRTENTGELFF
- TRBJ1-3 TRBV7-8 CASSSGPGNTIYF
many TRBJ1-3 TRBV20-1 CSAERKGFGNTIYF
- TRBJ2-1 TRBV5-1 CASSWASGGFYNEQFF
many TRBJ2-1 TRBV5-1 CASSLTGVTYNEQFF
- TRBJ1-4 TRBV7-2 CASSSRTGGVFNEKLFF
- TRBJ1-2 TRBV29-1 CSVDVGGLGYGYTF
few TRBJ1-2 TRBV7-9 CASSLGAQGANYGYTF
many TRBJ2-1 TRBV5-5 CASSPTAGLNEQFF
few TRBJ2-3 TRBV7-2 CASSLVGQASTDTQYF
- TRBJ1-5 TRBV12-3/TRBV12-4 CASSPNRDQPQHF
- TRBJ2-1 TRBV7-2 CASSEGDGYEQFF
- TRBJ1-5 TRBV5-1 CASSPRAGTKPQHF
many TRBJ1-5 TRBV20-1 CSARDTDRQDSNQPQHF
many TRBJ1-1 TRBV5-1 CASLAAGDTEAFF
many TRBJ2-3 TRBV7-9 CASSLVAGSADTQYF
many TRBJ1-5 TRBV12-3/TRBV12-4 CASWVDRDNQPQHF
many TRBJ1-5 TRBV20-1 CSARGTGRSNQPQHF
many TRBJ1-1 TRBV5-1 CASSFEGRRVNTEAFF
many TRBJ2-2 TRBV20-1 CSARDPPGTGELFF